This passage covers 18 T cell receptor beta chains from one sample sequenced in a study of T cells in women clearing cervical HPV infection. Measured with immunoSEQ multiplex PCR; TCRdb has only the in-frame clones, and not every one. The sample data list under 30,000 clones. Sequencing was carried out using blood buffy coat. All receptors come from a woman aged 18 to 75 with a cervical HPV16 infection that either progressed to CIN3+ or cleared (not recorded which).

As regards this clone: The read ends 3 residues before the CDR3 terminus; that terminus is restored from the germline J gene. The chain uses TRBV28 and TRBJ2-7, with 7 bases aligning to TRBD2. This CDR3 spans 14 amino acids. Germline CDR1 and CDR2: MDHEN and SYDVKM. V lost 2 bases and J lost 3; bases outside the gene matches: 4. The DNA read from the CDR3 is TGTGCCAGCAGTTTAGGGGGGGGACTCTACGAG. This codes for CASSLGGGLYE. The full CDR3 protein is CASSLGGGLYEQYF.

The sequenced part of the CDR3 DNA is TGTGCCAGCAGCTTAGGGGACAGTCCGGACACC. It is translated as CASSLGDSPDT. The entire CDR3 sequence reads CASSLGDSPDTIYF. The gene calls are TRBV7-2 and TRBJ1-3, with 7 nucleotides matching TRBD1. The CDR3 is cut off 3 residues early in the read; its end comes from the germline J gene. The CDR3 spans 14 residues. The ends lost 1 base at V and 8 bases at J; junction bases unmatched: 5. Germline CDR1 is SGHTA and CDR2 is FQGNSA.

CDR3 bases read: TGTGCCAGCAGCTACCTAGCGGGGCTCCAAGAGACC. Translated: CASSYLAGLQET. Given in full, the CDR3 is CASSYLAGLQETQYF. The V and J genes are TRBV11-2 and TRBJ2-5; 9 bases are shared with TRBD2. The CDR3 goes on 3 residues after the read ends, and that part is filled in from the germline J gene. V shed 4 bases, J shed 1 base, and the junction held 4 bases outside the gene matches. Germline CDR1 is SGHAT and CDR2 is FQNNGV. This CDR3 has 15 amino acids.

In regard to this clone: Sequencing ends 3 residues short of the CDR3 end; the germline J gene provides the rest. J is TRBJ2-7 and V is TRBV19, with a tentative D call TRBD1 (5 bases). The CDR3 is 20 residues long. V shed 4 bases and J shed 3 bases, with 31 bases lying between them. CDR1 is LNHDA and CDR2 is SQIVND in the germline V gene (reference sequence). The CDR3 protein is CASSRDMRSVGQGFFYEQYF. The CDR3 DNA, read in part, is TGTGCCAGTAGTAGGGATATGCGCTCGGTTGGTCAGGGATTTTTCTACGAG.

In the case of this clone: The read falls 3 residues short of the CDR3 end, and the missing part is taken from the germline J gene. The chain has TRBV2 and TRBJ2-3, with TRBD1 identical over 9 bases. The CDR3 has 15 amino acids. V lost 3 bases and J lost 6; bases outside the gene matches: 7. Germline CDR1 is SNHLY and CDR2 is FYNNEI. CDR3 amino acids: CASSDGGTGMDTQYF. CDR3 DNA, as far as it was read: TGTGCCAGCAGTGATGGAGGGACAGGGATGGATACG.

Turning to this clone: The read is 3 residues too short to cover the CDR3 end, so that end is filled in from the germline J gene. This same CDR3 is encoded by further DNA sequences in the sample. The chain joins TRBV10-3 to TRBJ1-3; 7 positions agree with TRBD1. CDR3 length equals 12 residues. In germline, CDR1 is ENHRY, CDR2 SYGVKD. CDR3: CAIRQGETTIYF. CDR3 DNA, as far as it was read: TGTGCCATACGACAGGGAGAAACTACC.

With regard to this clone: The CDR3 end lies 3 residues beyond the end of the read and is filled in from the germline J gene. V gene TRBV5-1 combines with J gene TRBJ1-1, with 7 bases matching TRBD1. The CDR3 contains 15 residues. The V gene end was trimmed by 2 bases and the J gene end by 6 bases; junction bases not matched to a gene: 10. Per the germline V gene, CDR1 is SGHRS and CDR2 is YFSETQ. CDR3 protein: CASSFAPRGLAEAFF. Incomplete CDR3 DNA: TGCGCCAGCAGCTTCGCCCCTAGGGGGCTTGCTGAA.

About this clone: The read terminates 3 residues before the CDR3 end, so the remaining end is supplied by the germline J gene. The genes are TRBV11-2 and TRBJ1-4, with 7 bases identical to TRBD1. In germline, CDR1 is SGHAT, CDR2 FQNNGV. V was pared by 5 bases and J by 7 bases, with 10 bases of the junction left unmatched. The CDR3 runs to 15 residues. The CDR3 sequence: CASSKTAGGSEKLFF. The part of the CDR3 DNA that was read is TGTGCCAGCAGCAAGACCGCAGGGGGGAGTGAAAAA.

The CDR3 protein is CASSLGGDPYNSPLHF. The part of the CDR3 DNA that was read is TGCGCCAGCAGCTTGGGCGGGGATCCCTATAATTCACCC. The J gene is TRBJ1-6, the V gene TRBV5-1; no clear D. The sequence runs out 3 residues before the end of the CDR3; the remainder is reconstructed from the germline J gene. The V gene's germline CDR1 is SGHRS and CDR2 YFSETQ. The germline V and J ends were trimmed by 0 bases and 2 bases, with 9 bases remaining between them. The CDR3 spans 16 residues.

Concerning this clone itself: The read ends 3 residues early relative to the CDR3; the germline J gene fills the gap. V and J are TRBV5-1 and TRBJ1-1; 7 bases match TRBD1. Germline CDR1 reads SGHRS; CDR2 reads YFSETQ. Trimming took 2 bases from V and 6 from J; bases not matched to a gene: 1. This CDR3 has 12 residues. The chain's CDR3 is CASSFDRAEAFF. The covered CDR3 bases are TGCGCCAGCAGCTTTGACAGGGCTGAA. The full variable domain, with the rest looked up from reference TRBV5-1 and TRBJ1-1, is KAGVTQTPRYLIKTRGQQVTLSCSPISGHRSVSWYQQTPGQGLQFLFEYFSETQRNKGNFPGRFSGRQFSNSRSEMNVSTLELGDSALYLCASSFDRAEAFFGQGTRLTVV.

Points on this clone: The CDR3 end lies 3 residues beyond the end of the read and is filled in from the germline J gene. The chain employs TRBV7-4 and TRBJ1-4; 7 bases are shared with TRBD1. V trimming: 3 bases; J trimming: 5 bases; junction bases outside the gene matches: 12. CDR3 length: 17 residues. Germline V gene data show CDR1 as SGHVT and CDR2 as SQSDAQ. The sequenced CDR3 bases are TGTGCCAGCAGCTTCCGGGACAGTGAGACCGTGAATGAAAAA. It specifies CASSFRDSETVNEK. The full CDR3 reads CASSFRDSETVNEKLFF.

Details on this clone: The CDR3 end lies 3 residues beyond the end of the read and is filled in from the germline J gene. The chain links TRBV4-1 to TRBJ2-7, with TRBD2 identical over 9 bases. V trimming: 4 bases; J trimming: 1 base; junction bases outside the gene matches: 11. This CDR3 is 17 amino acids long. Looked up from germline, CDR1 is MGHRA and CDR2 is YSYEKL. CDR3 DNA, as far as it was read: TGCGCCAGCAGCCCAGGGGGGGTAGCGGGGGTTTCCTACGAG. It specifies CASSPGGVAGVSYE. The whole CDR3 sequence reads CASSPGGVAGVSYEQYF.

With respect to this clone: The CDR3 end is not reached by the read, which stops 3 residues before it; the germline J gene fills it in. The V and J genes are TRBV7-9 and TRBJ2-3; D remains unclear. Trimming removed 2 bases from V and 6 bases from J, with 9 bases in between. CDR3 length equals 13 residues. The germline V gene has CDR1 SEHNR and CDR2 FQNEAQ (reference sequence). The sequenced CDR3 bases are TGTGCCAGCAGCTTATTATATCCGGATACG. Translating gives CASSLLYPDT. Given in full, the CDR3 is CASSLLYPDTQYF.

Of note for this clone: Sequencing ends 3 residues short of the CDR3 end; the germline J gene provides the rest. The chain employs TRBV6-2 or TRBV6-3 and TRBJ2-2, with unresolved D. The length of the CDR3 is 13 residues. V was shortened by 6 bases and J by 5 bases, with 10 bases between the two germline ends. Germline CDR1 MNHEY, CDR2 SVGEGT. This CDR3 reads CASSLLETGELFF. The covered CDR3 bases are TGTGCCAGCAGCCTCCTAGAGACCGGGGAG.

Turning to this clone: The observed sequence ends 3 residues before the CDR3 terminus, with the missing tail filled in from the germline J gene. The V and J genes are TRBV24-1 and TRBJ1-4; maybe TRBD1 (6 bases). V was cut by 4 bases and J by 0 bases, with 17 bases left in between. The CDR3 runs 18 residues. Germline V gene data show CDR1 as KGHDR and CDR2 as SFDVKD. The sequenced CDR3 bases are TGTGCCACCAGTGAGGGACAAGGACCCGTTGCAACTAATGAAAAA. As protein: CATSEGQGPVATNEK. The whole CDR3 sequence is CATSEGQGPVATNEKLFF.

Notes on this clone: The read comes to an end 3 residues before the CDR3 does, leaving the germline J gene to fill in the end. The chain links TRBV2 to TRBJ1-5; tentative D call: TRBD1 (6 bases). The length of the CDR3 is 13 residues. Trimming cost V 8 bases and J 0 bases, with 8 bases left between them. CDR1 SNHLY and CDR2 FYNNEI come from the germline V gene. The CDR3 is CASHRDSNQPQHF. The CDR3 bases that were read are TGTGCCAGCCACAGGGATAGCAATCAGCCC.

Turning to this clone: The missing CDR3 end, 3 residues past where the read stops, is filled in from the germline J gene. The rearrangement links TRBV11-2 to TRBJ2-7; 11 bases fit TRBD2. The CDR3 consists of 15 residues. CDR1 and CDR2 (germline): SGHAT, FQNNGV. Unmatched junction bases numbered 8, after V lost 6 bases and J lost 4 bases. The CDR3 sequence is CASSPLAGARYEQYF. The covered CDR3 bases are TGTGCCAGCAGTCCACTAGCGGGAGCTCGTTACGAG.

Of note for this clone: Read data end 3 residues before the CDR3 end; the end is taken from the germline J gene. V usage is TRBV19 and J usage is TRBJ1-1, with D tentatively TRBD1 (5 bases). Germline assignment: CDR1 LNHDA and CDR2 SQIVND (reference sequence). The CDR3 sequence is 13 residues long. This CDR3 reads CASSIGSWGGAFF. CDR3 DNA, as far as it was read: TGTGCCAGTAGTATCGGGTCATGGGGCGGA.